The rows below give T cell receptor beta chains drawn from one sample of a study of T-cell memory formation after mild COVID-19. Via MiXCR, TCRdb re-called the 5' RACE reads, giving one row per CDR3 protein. The sample yields under 300,000 distinct CDR3 sequences, around 8% seen once. The sample consisted of PBMCs or a T cell subset sorted from them (not recorded which). These receptors all stem from a man aged 18 to 30 who had mild COVID-19 (a few samples of this study predate the infection). Cell type and time point are not known. CDR3s include the opening cysteine and the closing phenylalanine or tryptophan. The order of the fields is clone size, J gene, D gene, V gene, CDR3 protein, CDR3 DNA. D genes are given only for firm matches. Clone size is not always given. Where it is, it says once, few, many or a class for expanded clones.

>few|TRBJ1-6|-|TRBV7-3
CASSLTQGSPLHF
TGTGCCAGCAGCTTAACACAGGGTTCACCCCTCCACTTT
>-|TRBJ2-3|TRBD1|TRBV12-3/TRBV12-4
CASAPETGGTDTQYF
TGTGCCAGCGCACCAGAGACAGGGGGCACAGATACGCAGTATTTT
>few|TRBJ1-2|-|TRBV11-2
CASSLGRYGYTF
TGTGCCAGCAGCTTAGGGCGATATGGCTACACCTTC
>-|TRBJ1-2|-|TRBV27
CASSAGLSWNGYTF
TGTGCCAGCAGTGCGGGACTGTCCTGGAATGGCTACACCTTC
>-|TRBJ1-5|-|TRBV30
CAWSVSVSNQPQHF
TGTGCCTGGAGTGTGTCGGTTAGCAATCAGCCCCAGCATTTT
>few|TRBJ2-2|-|TRBV6-6
CASSYGEVPTGELFF
TGTGCCAGCAGTTACGGGGAGGTTCCCACCGGGGAGCTGTTTTTT
>-|TRBJ1-6|TRBD1|TRBV5-1
CASRQGADSPLHF
TGCGCCAGCAGACAGGGGGCGGATTCACCCCTCCACTTT
>few|TRBJ2-3|-|TRBV30
CAWGKGSATDTQYF
TGTGCCTGGGGAAAGGGGAGTGCGACAGATACGCAGTATTTT
>many|TRBJ2-3|-|TRBV5-5
CASSWRGLAWSDTQYF
TGTGCCAGCAGCTGGAGGGGCCTAGCGTGGTCAGATACGCAGTATTTT
>few|TRBJ2-2|-|TRBV24-1
CATSDFFTGELFF
TGTGCCACCAGTGATTTTTTTACCGGGGAGCTGTTTTTT
>many|TRBJ1-1|-|TRBV12-3/TRBV12-4
CASSLQGNTEAFF
TGTGCCAGCAGTCTACAGGGGAACACTGAAGCTTTCTTT
>once|TRBJ1-5|-|TRBV12-3/TRBV12-4
CASSLSQGNQPQHF
TGTGCCAGCAGTTTAAGTCAGGGCAATCAGCCCCAGCATTTT
>-|TRBJ2-3|TRBD2|TRBV4-2
CASSQGLAGGSTDTQYF
TGTGCCAGCAGCCAGGGGTTAGCGGGGGGATCTACAGATACGCAGTATTTT
>many|TRBJ1-5|-|TRBV6-5
CASRVREYSNQPQHF
TGTGCCAGCAGAGTCAGAGAGTATAGCAATCAGCCCCAGCATTTT
>many|TRBJ2-3|-|TRBV20-1
CSASARSSTDTQYF
TGCAGTGCTAGTGCTCGGTCTAGCACAGATACGCAGTATTTT
>-|TRBJ2-1|-|TRBV20-1
CSVYYPSSYNEQFF
TGCAGTGTTTACTACCCGAGCTCCTACAATGAGCAGTTCTTC
>-|TRBJ1-1|-|TRBV7-2
CASSHGGVGTEAFF
TGTGCCAGCAGCCATGGAGGTGTAGGAACTGAAGCTTTCTTT